These 13 T cell receptor beta chains came from one sample sequenced in a study of blood T cell repertoires in COVID-19 (dated by TCRdb to 2019 to 2021). The protocol used for the library was the immunoSEQ multiplex PCR assay. Entries here come from immuneACCESS through TCRdb and include only in-frame sequences with V and J called. Some clones fail to appear in such tables; in the studies checked, an unresolved V gene covers under half of the shortfall, and the cause of the remainder is unknown. The sample profile shows 150,000 to 200,000 clones; around 82% of them were found once. The ten largest clones capture approximately 4.7% of the sample. Sequencing was done on a sample of PBMCs or T cells enriched from blood (not recorded which). These receptors all come from a woman in her sixties with acute COVID-19.

The rearrangement uses TRBV18 and TRBJ1-5, with TRBD1 identical over 12 bases. After removal of 4 bases from V and 7 bases from J, the junction contained 8 bases not matched to a gene. The CDR3 consists of 16 residues. Germline CDR1 is KGHSH and CDR2 is LQKENI. DNA for the CDR3: TGTGCCAGCTCACAGGCCGGGACAGGGGGCACCCAGCCCCAGCATTTT. Translated, it gives CASSQAGTGGTQPQHF.

The chain carries TRBV29-1 and TRBJ1-1; no definite D call. Germline lookup yields CDR1 SQVTM and CDR2 ANQGSEA. CDR3 length equals 11 residues. Trimming took off 6 bases at V and 1 base at J, with 6 bases between the two ends. CDR3 coding DNA: TGCAGCGTGAAACAGAACACTGAAGCTTTCTTT. Encoded protein: CSVKQNTEAFF.

The V gene is TRBV6-2 or TRBV6-3, the J gene TRBJ2-2; the match to TRBD1 covers 8 bases. The CDR3 has 15 residues. V shed 5 bases, J shed 5 bases, and the junction held 7 bases outside the gene matches. Germline CDR1 reads MNHEY; CDR2 reads SVGEGT. The CDR3 protein is CASSPPGGLTGELFF. Written as DNA, the CDR3 is TGTGCCAGCAGTCCCCCAGGGGGCTTGACCGGGGAGCTGTTTTTT.

The V gene is TRBV19, the J gene TRBJ1-5; weak D call: TRBD1 (6 bases). V was shortened by 2 bases and J by 7 bases, with 12 bases between the two germline ends. Germline V gene data show CDR1 as LNHDA and CDR2 as SQIVND (reference sequence). The CDR3 runs to 14 residues. CDR3 DNA sequence: TGTGCCAGTAGTATATTTCAGGGACAACAGCCCCAGCATTTT. Encoded protein: CASSIFQGQQPQHF.

The gene calls are TRBV12-3 or TRBV12-4 and TRBJ2-3; D ambiguous. This CDR3 has 13 amino acids. Trimming removed 4 bases at V and 2 bases at J, with 7 bases between. The CDR3 DNA follows: TGTGCCAGCAGTTCCCCTATCACAGATACGCAGTATTTT. This translates into CASSSPITDTQYF.

V is TRBV27 and J is TRBJ1-2; 7 positions match TRBD1. The junction had 5 bases not matched to a gene; V was cut back by 5 bases and J by 5 bases. Germline CDR1 reads MNHEY; CDR2 reads SMNVEV (reference sequence). The CDR3 length is 13 residues. The CDR3 DNA is TGTGCCAGCAGTCGAGACAGGGATTATGGCTACACCTTC. This codes for CASSRDRDYGYTF.

This chain uses TRBV7-9 with TRBJ1-2; D ambiguous. CDR1 and CDR2 (germline): SEHNR, FQNEAQ (reference sequence). Trimming took off 2 bases at V and 0 bases at J, with 13 bases between the two ends. CDR3 length equals 16 residues. The CDR3, as DNA: TGTGCCAGCAGCTTACGCTCGCTGGCCACTAACTATGGCTACACCTTC. This gives the protein CASSLRSLATNYGYTF.

The chain has TRBV10-2 and TRBJ2-5; the D gene is possibly TRBD2 (6 bases). CDR1 is WSHSY and CDR2 is SAAADI in the germline V gene. The CDR3 extends over 13 amino acids. The V end was cut by 8 bases, the J end by 2 bases, with 12 bases between. The CDR3 reads CASRLGGQETQYF. CDR3 DNA: TGCGCCAGCCGCTTAGGAGGGCAAGAGACCCAGTACTTC.

The chain recombines TRBV12-3 or TRBV12-4 with TRBJ2-5; D remains unclear. The V end was cut by 6 bases, the J end by 4 bases, with 12 bases between. This CDR3 region has 13 residues. DNA of the CDR3: TGTGCCAGCAGCGACTTGTTTCTAGAGACCCAGTACTTC. Encoded protein: CASSDLFLETQYF.

The chain has TRBV5-1 and TRBJ1-4; 7 bases map to TRBD1. The CDR3 extends over 18 amino acids. With 5 bases clipped from V and 3 bases from J, the junction kept 16 bases outside the gene matches. Germline V gene data show CDR1 as SGHRS and CDR2 as YFSETQ. The chain's CDR3 is CASRIAGTASGANEKLFF. The CDR3 bases are TGCGCCAGCAGAATTGCCGGGACAGCCTCCGGGGCTAATGAAAAACTGTTTTTT. The whole variable domain, filled in from reference TRBV5-1 and TRBJ1-4, reads KAGVTQTPRYLIKTRGQQVTLSCSPISGHRSVSWYQQTPGQGLQFLFEYFSETQRNKGNFPGRFSGRQFSNSRSEMNVSTLELGDSALYLCASRIAGTASGANEKLFFGSGTQLSVL.

The chain carries TRBV4-3 and TRBJ1-4; D is ambiguous. Germline CDR1 and CDR2: LGHNA and YSLEER. The CDR3 contains 18 residues. Trimming stripped 1 base from V and 9 bases from J, with 24 bases between. CDR3 bases: TGCGCCAGCAGCCAAGCCGATGTATTCTGGGGAGCCGGTCAAAAACTGTTTTTT. It encodes CASSQADVFWGAGQKLFF.

The chain is built from TRBV7-8 and TRBJ2-1; perhaps TRBD2 as D (6 bases). CDR1 SGHVS and CDR2 FQNEAQ come from the germline V gene. This CDR3 spans 18 amino acids. V was cut by 5 bases and J by 0 bases, with 20 bases left in between. The chain's CDR3 is CASSPRELATSSYNEQFF. The CDR3 DNA follows: TGTGCCAGCAGCCCCCGGGAGTTAGCGACAAGCTCCTACAATGAGCAGTTCTTC.

This clone was counted only a few times. The rearrangement uses TRBV30 and TRBJ1-1; D uncertain. Germline CDR1 GTSNPN, CDR2 SVGIG (reference sequence). The CDR3 runs to 12 residues. Trimming took 2 bases from V and 3 from J, leaving 7 bases between them. CDR3 nucleotides: TGTGCCTGGAGTTTTTTAGACACTGAAGCTTTCTTT. Protein: CAWSFLDTEAFF.